This T cell receptor beta chain is drawn from a study of T cells in Graves' hyperthyroidism and ophthalmopathy (dated by TCRdb to about 2019). Background on the whole study: Peripheral blood was sampled at the time of initial diagnosis, prior to any treatment. To identify TCR V-J signatures that set the groups apart, the researchers used a discovery cohort of about a hundred patients, made up of about 44 with Graves' ophthalmopathy and some 55 with stable Graves' hyperthyroidism. Whether ophthalmopathy could be predicted prospectively was tested in an independent validation cohort made up of some 20 hyperthyroidism patients plus 17 patients who later progressed to ophthalmopathy. The 95 to 100 discovery patients were randomly divided into training and test sets at a 7:3 ratio. In addition, the study compared T-cell repertoires in thyroid tissue and in blood from five or six Graves' hyperthyroidism patients. After blood sampling, hyperthyroidism patients were treated with methimazole at a starting dose of 30 mg daily, and ophthalmopathy patients were treated with high-dose intravenous methylprednisolone. The paper reports TCR Vbeta CDR3 sequencing of some 140 peripheral blood samples: 43 ophthalmopathy, 70 to 85 hyperthyroidism and around 17 progressor patients. General study outcomes and caveats: In validation, the model predicted progression to ophthalmopathy a median of about 5.9 months before onset, with about 64% sensitivity and nearly 75% specificity. No statistical method was used to fix the sample size in advance, and group allocation was not hidden from the investigators. A 13 V-J signature model separated ophthalmopathy from stable hyperthyroidism, with over 85% sensitivity and roughly 84% specificity in cross-validation and 80%/75% in testing. Most expanded thyroid clonotypes (frequency above 0.001) were also found in blood, which suggests that blood repertoires may mirror thyroid immune responses.

The TCR beta CDR3 regions were amplified from the RNA transcripts. A first-round RT-PCR of the TCR CDR3 used the HTBI primer set with the Qiagen OneStep RT-PCR kit. The libraries were constructed in a second round of multiplex PCR and then size-selected and purified. Libraries were sequenced paired-end with 100 bp reads on an Illumina HiSeq2000. In the authors' own workflow: SOAPnuke was used to process the raw data, throwing out any read that contained adapters or uncalled bases, had a mean Phred below 15, or lacked an exact constant-primer or identifier match. COPE v1.2.5 was used to merge the high-quality paired reads, and each unique nucleotide sequence was defined as a clonotype. Clonotypes were aligned to IMGT TRBV, TRBD and TRBJ reference segments using MiTCR v1.1. The analysis included only V-J combinations with a frequency above 0.0001, which together covered around 99% of the repertoires. A TCS score was defined as the ratio between F50 (clonal expansion) and ExV (chaos), using BLOSUM62-based TCRdist between CDR3 peptides within each V-J. Welch's t-statistics and random forest reduced roughly 540 V-J features to about 12, which were used in a naive Bayes classifier (R e1071). TCRdb passed the public sequencing reads through fastp at Q25 and MiXCR, retaining productive beta sequences. Every CDR3 protein is listed once, alongside the most common genes and DNA of its rows. Clone size and V and J calls follow TCRdb, not the original study. The table for this sample lists some 300,000 distinct CDR3 sequences; around 20% of them were counted only once. The ten largest clones capture about 40% of the sample.

Moderately to severely active disease, a Clinical Activity Score of at least 3, a NOSPECS grade of at least 4, and a duration under 3 months were present in ophthalmopathy patients. The study excluded patients with uncontrolled infections, other autoimmune diseases, pregnancy or lactation. Diagnoses relied on clinical symptoms, serum thyroxine and TRAb, thyroid ultrasound and orbital computed tomography. PBMCs were separated from around 9.1 ml of fresh peripheral blood using Ficoll-Paque density gradient centrifugation. Total RNA was extracted using Trizol reagent, and RNA quality was assessed on an Agilent 2100 Bioanalyzer. From the cysteine through the phenylalanine, the CDR3 covers 12 amino acids. Only the CDR3 portion is preserved as DNA: 36 bases, with reading frame beginning at the first base. Cut back by 7 bases and 2 bases, the V and J ends lie 5 bases apart. There are a few counts of this clonotype. Which antigen it targets is not known. No much larger clone is present one base from it, and per-base qualities are unavailable.

The receptor's source is a man between 45 and 60 years old with Graves' ophthalmopathy. In this chain, TRBV12-3 or TRBV12-4 is recombined with TRBJ2-2; the D gene identity is not certain. The material sequenced was blood. The DNA sequence is TGTGCCAGCACCGTAAACACCGGGGAGCTGTTTTTT. The encoded protein is CASTVNTGELFF.